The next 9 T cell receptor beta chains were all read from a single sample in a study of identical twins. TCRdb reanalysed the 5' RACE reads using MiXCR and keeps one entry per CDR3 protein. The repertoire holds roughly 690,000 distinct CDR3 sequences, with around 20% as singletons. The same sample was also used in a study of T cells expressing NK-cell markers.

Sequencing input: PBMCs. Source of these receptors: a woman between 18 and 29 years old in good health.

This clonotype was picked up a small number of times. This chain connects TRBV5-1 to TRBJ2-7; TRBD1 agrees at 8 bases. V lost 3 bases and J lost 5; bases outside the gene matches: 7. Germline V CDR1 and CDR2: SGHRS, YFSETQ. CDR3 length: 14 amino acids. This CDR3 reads CASSSRTGIDEQYF. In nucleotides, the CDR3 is TGCGCCAGCAGCTCTCGGACAGGGATTGACGAGCAGTACTTC. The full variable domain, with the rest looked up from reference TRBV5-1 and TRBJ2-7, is KAGVTQTPRYLIKTRGQQVTLSCSPISGHRSVSWYQQTPGQGLQFLFEYFSETQRNKGNFPGRFSGRQFSNSRSEMNVSTLELGDSALYLCASSSRTGIDEQYFGPGTRLTVT.

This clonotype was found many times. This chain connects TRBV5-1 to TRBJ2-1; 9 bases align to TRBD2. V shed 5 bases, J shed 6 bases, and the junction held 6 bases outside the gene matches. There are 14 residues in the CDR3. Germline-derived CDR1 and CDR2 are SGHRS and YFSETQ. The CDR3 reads CASSELAGSNEQFF. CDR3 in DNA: TGCGCCAGCAGTGAACTAGCGGGCTCCAATGAGCAGTTCTTC.

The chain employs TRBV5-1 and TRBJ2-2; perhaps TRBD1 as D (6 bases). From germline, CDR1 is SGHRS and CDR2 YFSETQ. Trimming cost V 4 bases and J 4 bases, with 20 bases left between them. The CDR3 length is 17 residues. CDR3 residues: CASSLSHVGAGTGELFF. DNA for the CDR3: TGCGCCAGCAGCCTTTCCCATGTGGGGGCAGGCACCGGGGAGCTGTTTTTT.

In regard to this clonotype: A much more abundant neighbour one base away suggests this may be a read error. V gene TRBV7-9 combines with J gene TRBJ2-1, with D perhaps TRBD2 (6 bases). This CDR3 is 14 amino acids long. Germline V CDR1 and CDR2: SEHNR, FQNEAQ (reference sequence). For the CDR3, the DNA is TGTGCCAGCAGGATAGCGGTATCCTACAATGAGCAGCTCTTC. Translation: CASRIAVSYNEQLF.

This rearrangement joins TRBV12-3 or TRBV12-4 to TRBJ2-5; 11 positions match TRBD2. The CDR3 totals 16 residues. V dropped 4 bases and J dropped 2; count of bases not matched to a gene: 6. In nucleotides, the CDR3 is TGTGCCAGCAGTTCTACTAGCGGGAGCCCGCAAGAGACCCAGTACTTC. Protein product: CASSSTSGSPQETQYF.

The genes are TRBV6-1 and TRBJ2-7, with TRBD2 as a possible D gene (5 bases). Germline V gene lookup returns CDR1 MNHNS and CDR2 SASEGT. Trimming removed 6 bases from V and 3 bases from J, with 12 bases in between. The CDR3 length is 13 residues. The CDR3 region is CASRKRVGYEQYF. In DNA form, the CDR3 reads TGTGCCAGCAGAAAGAGGGTGGGCTACGAGCAGTACTTC.

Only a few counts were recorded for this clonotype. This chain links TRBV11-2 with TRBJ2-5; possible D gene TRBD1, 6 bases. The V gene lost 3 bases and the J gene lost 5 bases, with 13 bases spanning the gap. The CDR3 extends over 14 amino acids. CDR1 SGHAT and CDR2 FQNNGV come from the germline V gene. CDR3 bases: TGTGCCAGCAGCTTGGGACAAATCACGGAGACCCAGTACTTC. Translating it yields CASSLGQITETQYF.

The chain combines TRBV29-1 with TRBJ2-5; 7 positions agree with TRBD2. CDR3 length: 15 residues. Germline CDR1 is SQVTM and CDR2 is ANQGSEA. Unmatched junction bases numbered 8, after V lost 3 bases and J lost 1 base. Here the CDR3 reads CSVDSKRGLQETQYF. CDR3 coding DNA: TGCAGCGTTGACTCAAAGCGGGGCCTCCAAGAGACCCAGTACTTC.

CDR3 region: CASSYSSKEGFGDTQYF. The CDR3 DNA follows: TGTGCCAGCAGTTACTCGAGTAAGGAGGGGTTTGGAGATACGCAGTATTTT. This chain connects TRBV6-5 to TRBJ2-3; weak D call: TRBD2 (6 bases). Germline V gene lookup returns CDR1 MNHEY and CDR2 SVGAGI. The CDR3 runs to 17 residues. The V and J ends lost 0 bases and 5 bases respectively, with 18 bases between them.